This is a list of T cell receptor beta chains from one sample in a study of blood T cell repertoires in COVID-19. Clones were read by immunoSEQ multiplex PCR, and TCRdb kept only the in-frame ones, dropping some. In the table there are 350,000 or so clones, roughly 87% of which are singletons. The specimen sequenced was PBMCs or T cells enriched from blood (not recorded which). These receptors all stem from a woman in her twenties or thirties who had recovered from COVID-19. Both conserved end residues are trimmed from each CDR3. The order of the fields is CDR3 protein, J gene, V gene, CDR3 length, clone size. The size of a clone is reported for some rows only, either as once, few or many, or as a class for expanded clones.

CDR3 protein: ASSLDHSSGNTIY; J gene: TRBJ1-3; V gene: TRBV5-5; CDR3 length: 13; clone size: -
CDR3 protein: ASSLGAGMHTEAF; J gene: TRBJ1-1; V gene: TRBV7-2; CDR3 length: 13; clone size: -
CDR3 protein: ASSLGYGGHSNQPQH; J gene: TRBJ1-5; V gene: TRBV7-2; CDR3 length: 15; clone size: -
CDR3 protein: ATSRVTGYEQY; J gene: TRBJ2-7; V gene: TRBV15; CDR3 length: 11; clone size: -
CDR3 protein: ASGVRGREQF; J gene: TRBJ2-1; V gene: TRBV6-5; CDR3 length: 10; clone size: few
CDR3 protein: ASSQGLAGPNEQF; J gene: TRBJ2-1; V gene: TRBV6-2/TRBV6-3; CDR3 length: 13; clone size: -
CDR3 protein: ASSQGASGGEGQY; J gene: TRBJ2-5; V gene: TRBV3-1/TRBV3-2; CDR3 length: 13; clone size: -
CDR3 protein: ASSTSGGTSYEQY; J gene: TRBJ2-7; V gene: TRBV6-5; CDR3 length: 13; clone size: -
CDR3 protein: ASSPRGGVETQY; J gene: TRBJ2-5; V gene: TRBV3-1/TRBV3-2; CDR3 length: 12; clone size: -
CDR3 protein: ASRRTGNEQY; J gene: TRBJ2-7; V gene: TRBV5-1; CDR3 length: 10; clone size: -
CDR3 protein: ASSTNRAHEQY; J gene: TRBJ2-7; V gene: TRBV19; CDR3 length: 11; clone size: -
CDR3 protein: ASSDFGGYT; J gene: TRBJ1-2; V gene: TRBV2; CDR3 length: 9; clone size: -
CDR3 protein: SASGEGNSPLH; J gene: TRBJ1-6; V gene: TRBV20-1; CDR3 length: 11; clone size: -
CDR3 protein: ASSLGGEGNFYGYT; J gene: TRBJ1-2; V gene: TRBV28; CDR3 length: 14; clone size: -
CDR3 protein: ASSQDLSGQGSSGETQY; J gene: TRBJ2-5; V gene: TRBV14; CDR3 length: 17; clone size: once
CDR3 protein: ASSRGQGKYNEQF; J gene: TRBJ2-1; V gene: TRBV10-1; CDR3 length: 13; clone size: once
CDR3 protein: ASSPGNSGNTIY; J gene: TRBJ1-3; V gene: TRBV7-9; CDR3 length: 12; clone size: -
CDR3 protein: ASSAGTGDQPQH; J gene: TRBJ1-5; V gene: TRBV19; CDR3 length: 12; clone size: -
CDR3 protein: ASSKEDANTIY; J gene: TRBJ1-3; V gene: TRBV5-1; CDR3 length: 11; clone size: few
CDR3 protein: ASSFEGRDT; J gene: TRBJ1-2; V gene: TRBV5-1; CDR3 length: 9; clone size: -
CDR3 protein: ASSEIDRRGSPLH; J gene: TRBJ1-6; V gene: TRBV10-2; CDR3 length: 13; clone size: -
CDR3 protein: ASSLSQGNEKLF; J gene: TRBJ1-4; V gene: TRBV28; CDR3 length: 12; clone size: -
CDR3 protein: ASSPPRSGGGRETQY; J gene: TRBJ2-5; V gene: TRBV2; CDR3 length: 15; clone size: -
CDR3 protein: ASSRGTSGGPGEQF; J gene: TRBJ2-1; V gene: TRBV11-2; CDR3 length: 14; clone size: -
CDR3 protein: ASSPNTISQSEKLF; J gene: TRBJ1-4; V gene: TRBV18; CDR3 length: 14; clone size: -
CDR3 protein: ASSLGQGAGEKLF; J gene: TRBJ1-4; V gene: TRBV5-5; CDR3 length: 13; clone size: -
CDR3 protein: ASSHPRGQGGETQY; J gene: TRBJ2-5; V gene: TRBV3-1/TRBV3-2; CDR3 length: 14; clone size: -
CDR3 protein: AIRAGTGVSYEQY; J gene: TRBJ2-7; V gene: TRBV10-3; CDR3 length: 13; clone size: -
CDR3 protein: ASSSGQPNEKLF; J gene: TRBJ1-4; V gene: TRBV9; CDR3 length: 12; clone size: -